This T cell receptor beta chain was found in a study of T cell responses to AZD1222 COVID-19 vaccine. Study-wide points: The breadth and depth of Spike-specific TCRs increased once two AZD1222 doses had been given.

This clone was seen a handful of times. Its target is not known. Trimming cost V 5 bases and J 7 bases; bases outside gene matches: 10. The V gene's germline CDR1 is SGHRS and CDR2 YFSETQ. There are 14 residues in the CDR3. Clones were read by immunoSEQ multiplex PCR, and TCRdb kept only the in-frame ones, dropping some. The data show 100,000 to 150,000 clones, 92% seen once. J is TRBJ2-5 and V is TRBV5-1, with TRBD1 identical over 8 bases. The specimen comprised peripheral blood, sampled on day 0 of AZD1222 vaccination. The receptor comes from an adult in good health. The CDR3 DNA is TGCGCCAGCAGACCGGACAGGGCCGGTGGGACCCAGTACTTC. Residues: CASRPDRAGGTQYF.